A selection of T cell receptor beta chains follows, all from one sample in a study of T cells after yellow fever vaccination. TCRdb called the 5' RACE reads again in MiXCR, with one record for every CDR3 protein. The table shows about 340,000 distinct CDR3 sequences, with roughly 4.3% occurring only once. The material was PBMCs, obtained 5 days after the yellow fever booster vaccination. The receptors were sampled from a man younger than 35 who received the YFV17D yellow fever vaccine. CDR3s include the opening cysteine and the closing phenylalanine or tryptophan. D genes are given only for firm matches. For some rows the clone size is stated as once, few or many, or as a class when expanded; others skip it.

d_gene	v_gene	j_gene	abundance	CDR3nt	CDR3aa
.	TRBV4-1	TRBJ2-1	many	TGCGCCAGCAGCCCAGACTGGAGCTCCTACAATGAGCAGTTCTTC	CASSPDWSSYNEQFF
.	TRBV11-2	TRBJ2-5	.	TGTGCCAGCAGCCTCGGGGTGGGGGGACGGGAGACCCAGTACTTC	CASSLGVGGRETQYF
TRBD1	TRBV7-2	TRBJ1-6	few	TGTGCCAGCAGCTTAAGCCCCGGGACAGGAACACCCCTCCACTTT	CASSLSPGTGTPLHF
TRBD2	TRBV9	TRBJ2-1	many	TGTGCCAGCAGCGTAATAGCGGGGGAGCAGTTCTTC	CASSVIAGEQFF
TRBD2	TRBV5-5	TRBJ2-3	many	TGTGCCAGCAGCCGCGGGGGAGCCACAGATACGCAGTATTTT	CASSRGGATDTQYF
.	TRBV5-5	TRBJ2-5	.	TGTGCCAGCAGCTGGTTGCTAGCGCAAGAGACCCAGTACTTC	CASSWLLAQETQYF
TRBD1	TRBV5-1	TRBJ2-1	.	TGCGCCAGCAGCTTGTTCGGGCAGGGGGACAATGAGCAGTTCTTC	CASSLFGQGDNEQFF
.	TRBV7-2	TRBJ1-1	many	TGTGCCAGCAGCTTGAGGGGGGCGCAGGTAGCTTTCTTT	CASSLRGAQVAFF
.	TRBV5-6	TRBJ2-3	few	TGTGCCAGCAGCTTGGATTGGGAAGGGGCGCAGTATTTT	CASSLDWEGAQYF
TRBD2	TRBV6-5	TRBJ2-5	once	TGTGCCAGCAAAACTAGCGGGGCTGAGACCCAGTACTTC	CASKTSGAETQYF
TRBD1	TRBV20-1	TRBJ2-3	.	TGCAGTGCTAAGGGGACAGATCGCACAGATACGCAGTATTTT	CSAKGTDRTDTQYF
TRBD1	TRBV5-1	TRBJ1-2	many	TGCGCCAGCAGGGACGCGGGACAGGCGGCTTCAGGGGACTATGGCTACACCTTC	CASRDAGQAASGDYGYTF
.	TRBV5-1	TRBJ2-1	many	TGCGCCAGCAGCTTGGAACAGGAGCAGTTCTTC	CASSLEQEQFF
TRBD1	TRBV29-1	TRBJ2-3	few	TGCAGCGTACAACAGGGGCCCGGGTGGGGGGATACGCAGTATTTT	CSVQQGPGWGDTQYF
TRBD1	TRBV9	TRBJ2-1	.	TGTGCCAGCAGCTTGGACAGGGCGAGCAATGAGCAGTTCTTC	CASSLDRASNEQFF
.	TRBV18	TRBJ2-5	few	TGTGCCAGCTCACCCCTCTCCGGCCAAGAGACCCAGTACTTC	CASSPLSGQETQYF
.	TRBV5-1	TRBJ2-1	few	TGCGCCAGCAGCCTGGCTAACAGGGACAATGAGCAGTTCTTC	CASSLANRDNEQFF
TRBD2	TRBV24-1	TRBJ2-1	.	TGTGCCACCAGTGATTTAGCGGGAGATTGGACTGAGCAGTTCTTC	CATSDLAGDWTEQFF